Below are 13 T cell receptor beta chains sequenced from a single sample in a study of blood T cells in healthy people across ages. Alongside a J-beta primer mix, a sample-barcoded 5' primer served in a second PCR lasting roughly 7 to 11 cycles. Via MiXCR, TCRdb re-called the 5' RACE reads, giving one row per CDR3 protein. This table has some 640,000 distinct CDR3 sequences, about 52% appearing once. The sequenced material came from blood. These receptors all stem from a woman aged 55-70 years in good health.

The CDR3 is CSARDGTSGTTYEQYF. The CDR3 bases are TGCAGTGCTAGAGACGGGACTAGCGGGACGACTTACGAGCAGTACTTC. The chain is built from TRBV20-1 and TRBJ2-7; 13 bases align to TRBD2. Looked up from germline, CDR1 is DFQATT and CDR2 is SNEGSKA (reference sequence). Germline trimming cut 0 bases from V and 4 bases from J; bases unmatched to any gene: 6. This CDR3 is built from 16 residues.

This clonotype was observed a handful of times. The rearrangement links TRBV28 to TRBJ2-1; no reliable D call. Germline V CDR1 and CDR2: MDHEN, SYDVKM. Deletions cut 5 bases from V and 10 bases from J, with 9 bases between. The CDR3 extends over 11 amino acids. CDR3 sequence reads: CASSQVREQFF. CDR3 in DNA: TGTGCCAGCAGTCAGGTGAGGGAGCAGTTCTTC.

This clonotype was picked up a small number of times. For the CDR3, the DNA is TGCGCCAGCAGCTCGACCCAGGGTGGGGACTACAATGAGCAGTTCTTC. Translation gives CASSSTQGGDYNEQFF. V gene TRBV5-1 combines with J gene TRBJ2-1; weak D call: TRBD1 (5 bases). Trimming removed 3 bases at V and 3 bases at J, with 16 bases between. The CDR3 sequence is 16 residues long. Per germline, CDR1 SGHRS and CDR2 YFSETQ.

This clonotype has only a few counts. The V and J genes are TRBV20-1 and TRBJ2-5; the D is unclear. TRBJ2-7 matches the DNA end more closely, so the J call is doubtful. Germline-derived CDR1 and CDR2 are DFQATT and SNEGSKA (reference sequence). There are 14 residues in the CDR3. CDR3 loop: CSAAKRGSVGEQYF. The DNA for the CDR3 is TGCAGTGCCGCCAAGAGAGGCTCCGTGGGCGAGCAGTACTTC.

This clonotype was seen only a few times. The V gene is TRBV11-2, the J gene TRBJ2-5; weak D call: TRBD2 (5 bases). Trimming took 3 bases from V and 3 from J, leaving 14 bases between them. CDR1 and CDR2 from the germline V gene are SGHAT and FQNNGV. This CDR3 is 15 amino acids long. The CDR3 DNA sequence: TGTGCCAGCAGCTTTGGCGGACTGGATAAAGAGACCCAGTACTTC. Translating it yields CASSFGGLDKETQYF.

The rearrangement joins TRBV20-1 to TRBJ2-7; 12 positions match TRBD2. The CDR3 contains 16 residues. The V segment lost 1 base and the J segment 3 bases; nucleotides outside the gene matches: 7. The germline V gene encodes CDR1 DFQATT and CDR2 SNEGSKA (reference sequence). The CDR3 reads CSARATTSGSFYEQYF. The CDR3 coding sequence is TGCAGTGCTAGAGCTACGACTAGCGGGAGTTTCTACGAGCAGTACTTC.

This clonotype appeared a few times. The chain links TRBV20-1 to TRBJ2-5, with TRBD1 matching 9 bases. Germline V gene sequence: CDR1 DFQATT, CDR2 SNEGSKA (reference sequence). The CDR3 is made up of 15 amino acids. V trimming: 1 base; J trimming: 4 bases; junction bases outside the gene matches: 7. The CDR3 region has the DNA TGCAGTGCTAGAGCCCCACAGGGGGCGGGAGAGACCCAGTACTTC. Its translation: CSARAPQGAGETQYF.

This clonotype was detected a few times. The rearrangement joins TRBV28 to TRBJ2-7; 7 nucleotides align to TRBD2. Germline V gene lookup returns CDR1 MDHEN and CDR2 SYDVKM. After removal of 3 bases from V and 0 bases from J, the junction contained 5 bases not matched to a gene. The length of the CDR3 is 15 residues. This chain's CDR3 is CASSLAGTNSYEQYF. In DNA, the CDR3 is TGTGCCAGCAGTTTGGCCGGGACTAACTCCTACGAGCAGTACTTC. Filled out from reference TRBV28 and TRBJ2-7, the complete variable domain reads DVKVTQSSRYLVKRTGEKVFLECVQDMDHENMFWYRQDPGLGLRLIYFSYDVKMKEKGDIPEGYSVSREKKERFSLILESASTNQTSMYLCASSLAGTNSYEQYFGPGTRLTVT.

This chain uses TRBV4-2 with TRBJ2-5, with 7 bases identical to TRBD2. This CDR3 is 16 amino acids long. The germline CDR1 and CDR2 sequences are LGHNA and YNFKEQ. J gave up 4 bases and V 0 bases, and 8 bases lay outside the gene matches. CDR3 loop: CASSQEASGVTETQYF. The CDR3 DNA reads as TGTGCCAGCAGCCAAGAGGCAAGCGGGGTCACAGAGACCCAGTACTTC.

This clonotype occurred a few times. The chain has TRBV7-2 and TRBJ2-7; 8 positions agree with TRBD2. The CDR3 spans 14 residues. Germline loops: CDR1 SGHTA, CDR2 FQGNSA. Trimming took 6 bases from V and 2 from J; bases not matched to a gene: 6. The CDR3 coding sequence is TGTGCCAGCAGTCCAATAGCGGGACCCTACGAGCAGTACTTC. This encodes CASSPIAGPYEQYF.

Remarks on this clonotype: A read error may account for a junction end that differs from germline. The rearrangement joins TRBV24-1 to TRBJ2-1, with 9 bases matching TRBD1. Looked up from germline, CDR1 is KGHDR and CDR2 is SFDVKD. The length of the CDR3 is 16 residues. The CDR3 coding sequence is TGTGCCACCAGTGACCCGGGACAGGGCGGGGACAATGAGCAGTTCTTT. Protein product: CATSDPGQGGDNEQFF.

The chain uses TRBV20-1 and TRBJ2-5; TRBD1 or TRBD2 may be the D gene (7 bases each). V gave up 0 bases and J gave up 4 bases, with 12 bases separating them. Germline CDR1 reads DFQATT; CDR2 reads SNEGSKA (reference sequence). CDR3 length: 14 residues. CDR3 loop: CSARDGRGGETQYF. CDR3 nucleotide sequence: TGCAGTGCTAGAGATGGCAGGGGGGGAGAGACCCAGTACTTC.

The V gene is TRBV29-1, the J gene TRBJ1-1; D possibly corresponds to TRBD1 (6 bases). The CDR3 loop spans 11 amino acids. Germline CDR1 is SQVTM and CDR2 is ANQGSEA. Trimming removed 4 bases from V and 11 bases from J, with 14 bases in between. As DNA, the CDR3 is TGCAGCGTTGGATACTCCCAGGGGGCTTTCTTT. Its translation is CSVGYSQGAFF.